Sequencing of this TCR beta chain was carried out in a study of shared clonotypes between healthy human individuals. On the study more broadly: CD8 memory received one plate per donor, CD8 naive two, CD4 memory three and CD4 naive three. Study results and limitations: The study's rarefaction showed incomplete sorted-subset sequencing despite large depth.

Replicate sorted-subset PCRs were loaded with 150 to 250 ng DNA, 30,000 to 35,000 T cell genomes. Only in-frame clones appear in the TCRdb table, and some are missing; sequencing was by immunoSEQ multiplex PCR. Of some 1,600,000 clones in the sample, about 98% were seen once. This CDR3 has 15 residues. Germline V lookup: CDR1 SGHVS, CDR2 FQNEAQ. Trimming stripped 5 bases from V and 7 bases from J, with 21 bases between. On this clone: Its antigen remains unknown.

The specimen sequenced was naive CD4+ T cells sorted from blood. Noted subset: CD45RA+ positively selected. The receptor was isolated from a man aged 25-45 years in good health. This sequence joins TRBV7-8 and TRBJ2-7; D might be TRBD1 (6 bases). In DNA, the CDR3 is TGTGCCAGCAGCCTCGGGACACGCCCCGTGGGGGAGCAGTACTTC. As protein: CASSLGTRPVGEQYF.